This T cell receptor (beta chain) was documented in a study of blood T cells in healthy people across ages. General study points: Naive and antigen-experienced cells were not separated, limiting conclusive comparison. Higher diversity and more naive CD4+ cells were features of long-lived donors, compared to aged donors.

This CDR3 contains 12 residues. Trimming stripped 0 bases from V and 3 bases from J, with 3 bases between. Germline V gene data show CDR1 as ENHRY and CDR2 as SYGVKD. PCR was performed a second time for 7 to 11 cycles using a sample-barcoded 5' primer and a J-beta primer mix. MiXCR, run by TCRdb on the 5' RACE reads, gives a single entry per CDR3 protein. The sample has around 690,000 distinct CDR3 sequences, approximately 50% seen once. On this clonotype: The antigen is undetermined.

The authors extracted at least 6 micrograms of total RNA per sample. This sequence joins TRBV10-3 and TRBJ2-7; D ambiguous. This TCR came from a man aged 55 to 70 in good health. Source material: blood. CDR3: CAISESHYEQYF. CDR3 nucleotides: TGTGCCATCAGTGAGTCTCACTACGAGCAGTACTTC.